This T cell receptor beta chain is drawn from a study of T cell responses to AZD1222 COVID-19 vaccine. The overall study: Both about-4-week and about-12-week second-dose recipients were combined. Study-level findings and limits: Within unmutated variant regions lay the reported targets of nearly half of spike-specific TCRs. In a largely white British group with more females than males, clonal diversity was possibly underestimated.

Clones were sequenced by immunoSEQ multiplex PCR, and TCRdb holds only the in-frame ones, with some missing. The table records 100,000 to 150,000 clones, more than 75% of them present only once. For this clone: Its antigen is still unknown.

V was clipped by 5 bases and J by 5 bases, with 13 bases between them. The CDR3 totals 15 residues. Germline CDR1 reads MDHEN; CDR2 reads SYDVKM. This TCR derives from an adult in good health. V and J are TRBV28 and TRBJ1-6; D gene unclear. Sequenced here: peripheral blood, sampled on day 0 of AZD1222 vaccination. The CDR3, as DNA: TGTGCCAGCAGTCGCCCGGTAGGGCATAATTCACCCCTCCACTTT. This translates into CASSRPVGHNSPLHF. The variable domain in full, with the rest retrieved from reference TRBV28 and TRBJ1-6, is DVKVTQSSRYLVKRTGEKVFLECVQDMDHENMFWYRQDPGLGLRLIYFSYDVKMKEKGDIPEGYSVSREKKERFSLILESASTNQTSMYLCASSRPVGHNSPLHFGNGTRLTVT.